A selection of T cell receptor beta chains follows, all from one sample in a study of blood T cell repertoires in COVID-19. Data came from immunoSEQ multiplex PCR; TCRdb stores just in-frame clones and leaves some out. This sample has a few hundred thousand clones; roughly 82% occur once, and the top ten carry about 1.5%. Source material: peripheral blood. The receptors come from a woman between 35 and 50 years old who had recovered from COVID-19. The CDR3 runs from the conserved cysteine through the conserved F or W. Each record gives: V gene, CDR3 length, clone size, D gene, J gene, CDR3 protein, CDR3 DNA. A D gene is named only where the DNA matches it firmly. The size field is filled for only some rows; it gives once, few, many or a size class.

V gene: TRBV7-3; CDR3 length: 16; clone size: few; D gene: TRBD2; J gene: TRBJ2-2; CDR3 protein: CASSFSGGARTGELFF; CDR3 DNA: TGTGCCAGCAGCTTTAGCGGGGGGGCGAGAACCGGGGAGCTGTTTTTT
V gene: TRBV6-2/TRBV6-3; CDR3 length: 14; clone size: .; D gene: .; J gene: TRBJ2-7; CDR3 protein: CASSPDSSSYEQYF; CDR3 DNA: TGTGCCAGCAGTCCGGACAGCAGCTCCTACGAGCAGTACTTC
V gene: TRBV3-1/TRBV3-2; CDR3 length: 14; clone size: .; D gene: TRBD1; J gene: TRBJ2-5; CDR3 protein: CASSPWDRGETQYF; CDR3 DNA: TGTGCCAGCAGCCCTTGGGACAGGGGGGAGACCCAGTACTTC
V gene: TRBV2; CDR3 length: 15; clone size: .; D gene: .; J gene: TRBJ2-7; CDR3 protein: CASSEGEVEGYEQYF; CDR3 DNA: TGTGCCAGCAGTGAAGGTGAAGTTGAGGGCTACGAGCAGTACTTC
V gene: TRBV28; CDR3 length: 15; clone size: .; D gene: TRBD1; J gene: TRBJ1-2; CDR3 protein: CASSGQNRGLRGYTF; CDR3 DNA: TGTGCCAGCAGTGGACAAAACAGGGGGTTACGTGGCTACACCTTC
V gene: TRBV6-5; CDR3 length: 14; clone size: .; D gene: TRBD1; J gene: TRBJ1-2; CDR3 protein: CASGRDRGRDGYTF; CDR3 DNA: TGTGCCTCCGGTAGGGACAGGGGTAGAGATGGCTACACCTTC
V gene: TRBV28; CDR3 length: 13; clone size: .; D gene: .; J gene: TRBJ1-2; CDR3 protein: CASSSALSYGYTF; CDR3 DNA: TGTGCCAGCAGTTCAGCGCTCTCCTATGGCTACACCTTC
V gene: TRBV28; CDR3 length: 14; clone size: .; D gene: .; J gene: TRBJ1-1; CDR3 protein: CASSRPGGHTEAFF; CDR3 DNA: TGTGCCAGCAGTCGCCCCGGAGGGCACACTGAAGCTTTCTTT
V gene: TRBV18; CDR3 length: 14; clone size: many; D gene: .; J gene: TRBJ2-7; CDR3 protein: CASSPLQGEGEQYF; CDR3 DNA: TGTGCCAGCTCACCTCTACAGGGTGAAGGCGAGCAGTACTTC
V gene: TRBV29-1; CDR3 length: 12; clone size: .; D gene: TRBD1; J gene: TRBJ1-2; CDR3 protein: CSASDRGDGYTF; CDR3 DNA: TGCAGCGCATCGGACAGGGGGGATGGCTACACCTTC
V gene: TRBV4-3; CDR3 length: 15; clone size: .; D gene: .; J gene: TRBJ2-7; CDR3 protein: CASSQEFAGVYEQYF; CDR3 DNA: TGCGCCAGCAGCCAAGAATTCGCAGGGGTATACGAGCAGTACTTC
V gene: TRBV2; CDR3 length: 14; clone size: .; D gene: TRBD1; J gene: TRBJ2-4; CDR3 protein: CASRTGGGGNIQYF; CDR3 DNA: TGTGCCAGCAGGACAGGGGGGGGAGGAAACATTCAGTACTTC
V gene: TRBV12-5; CDR3 length: 12; clone size: .; D gene: .; J gene: TRBJ1-6; CDR3 protein: CASGSPNSPLHF; CDR3 DNA: TGTGCTAGTGGTTCCCCGAATTCACCCCTCCACTTT
V gene: TRBV6-6; CDR3 length: 16; clone size: .; D gene: TRBD1; J gene: TRBJ1-6; CDR3 protein: CASSLLGQGQNSPLHF; CDR3 DNA: TGTGCCAGCAGCCTACTAGGACAGGGACAAAATTCACCCCTCCACTTT
V gene: TRBV19; CDR3 length: 13; clone size: few; D gene: .; J gene: TRBJ2-3; CDR3 protein: CASTKWGQDTQYF; CDR3 DNA: TGTGCCAGTACTAAGTGGGGGCAAGATACGCAGTATTTT
V gene: TRBV11-2; CDR3 length: 13; clone size: .; D gene: .; J gene: TRBJ2-7; CDR3 protein: CASSWGLNYEQYF; CDR3 DNA: TGTGCCAGCAGCTGGGGACTCAACTACGAGCAGTACTTC
V gene: TRBV5-1; CDR3 length: 16; clone size: .; D gene: TRBD2; J gene: TRBJ2-5; CDR3 protein: CASSGTSGGHKETQYF; CDR3 DNA: TGCGCCAGCAGCGGAACTAGCGGGGGCCACAAAGAGACCCAGTACTTC
V gene: TRBV15; CDR3 length: 15; clone size: few; D gene: TRBD2; J gene: TRBJ2-7; CDR3 protein: CATRLAGGISYEQYF; CDR3 DNA: TGTGCCACCAGGTTGGCGGGGGGGATCTCCTACGAGCAGTACTTC
V gene: TRBV21-1; CDR3 length: 15; clone size: .; D gene: .; J gene: TRBJ2-1; CDR3 protein: CASSKRGQSNNEQFF; CDR3 DNA: TGTGCCAGCAGCAAAAGGGGACAGTCTAACAATGAGCAGTTCTTC
V gene: TRBV18; CDR3 length: 15; clone size: .; D gene: .; J gene: TRBJ1-1; CDR3 protein: CASSQDLGVNTEAFF; CDR3 DNA: TGTGCCAGCTCACAGGATCTGGGAGTGAACACTGAAGCTTTCTTT
V gene: TRBV6-1; CDR3 length: 14; clone size: .; D gene: .; J gene: TRBJ1-1; CDR3 protein: CASSDPTENTEAFF; CDR3 DNA: TGTGCCAGCAGTGACCCTACTGAGAACACTGAAGCTTTCTTT
V gene: TRBV6-6; CDR3 length: 16; clone size: .; D gene: .; J gene: TRBJ1-2; CDR3 protein: CASSYSIRVGEGGYTF; CDR3 DNA: TGTGCCAGCAGTTACTCGATTCGTGTCGGGGAAGGTGGCTACACCTTC
V gene: TRBV11-3; CDR3 length: 13; clone size: once; D gene: TRBD1; J gene: TRBJ2-1; CDR3 protein: CASSRGQLDEQFF; CDR3 DNA: TGTGCCAGCAGTAGGGGGCAGCTTGATGAGCAGTTCTTC
V gene: TRBV7-6; CDR3 length: 12; clone size: .; D gene: .; J gene: TRBJ2-7; CDR3 protein: CASSLLEDEQYF; CDR3 DNA: TGTGCCAGCAGCTTACTTGAGGACGAGCAGTACTTC
V gene: TRBV11-2; CDR3 length: 14; clone size: .; D gene: TRBD1; J gene: TRBJ2-7; CDR3 protein: CASSLRDRDYEQYF; CDR3 DNA: TGTGCCAGCAGCTTAAGGGACAGGGATTACGAGCAGTACTTC
V gene: TRBV4-3; CDR3 length: 16; clone size: few; D gene: .; J gene: TRBJ2-1; CDR3 protein: CASSQEVQGSYNEQFF; CDR3 DNA: TGCGCCAGCAGCCAAGAGGTCCAGGGGTCCTACAATGAGCAGTTCTTC
V gene: TRBV2; CDR3 length: 12; clone size: .; D gene: .; J gene: TRBJ1-2; CDR3 protein: CARSWRDYGYTF; CDR3 DNA: TGTGCCAGGTCATGGCGGGACTATGGCTACACCTTC
V gene: TRBV19; CDR3 length: 14; clone size: .; D gene: .; J gene: TRBJ1-6; CDR3 protein: CASSIAGGNSPLHF; CDR3 DNA: TGTGCCAGTAGTATAGCGGGGGGTAATTCACCCCTCCACTTT